This TCR beta chain derives from a study of blood T cell repertoires in COVID-19. For the study at large: There were acute and convalescent COVID-19 samples, and they came from the United States, Italy and Spain.

Here immunoSEQ multiplex PCR was the method, and the copy in TCRdb shows in-frame clones only, minus some. The sample holds a few hundred thousand clones; around nine tenths are singletons and the top ten take about 7.6%. V lost 5 bases to trimming and J lost 5 bases; unmatched junction nucleotides: 8. This CDR3 comprises 15 residues. The germline CDR1 and CDR2 sequences are MNHEY and SVGEGT. The TCR was taken from an older woman with COVID-19, enrolled during active disease. This chain uses TRBV6-2 or TRBV6-3 with TRBJ1-3; 8 nucleotides agree with TRBD1. The sample comprised peripheral blood. The CDR3 protein is CASSIFGTGRNTIYF. CDR3 sequence (DNA): TGTGCCAGCAGTATCTTCGGGACAGGACGAAACACCATATATTTT.